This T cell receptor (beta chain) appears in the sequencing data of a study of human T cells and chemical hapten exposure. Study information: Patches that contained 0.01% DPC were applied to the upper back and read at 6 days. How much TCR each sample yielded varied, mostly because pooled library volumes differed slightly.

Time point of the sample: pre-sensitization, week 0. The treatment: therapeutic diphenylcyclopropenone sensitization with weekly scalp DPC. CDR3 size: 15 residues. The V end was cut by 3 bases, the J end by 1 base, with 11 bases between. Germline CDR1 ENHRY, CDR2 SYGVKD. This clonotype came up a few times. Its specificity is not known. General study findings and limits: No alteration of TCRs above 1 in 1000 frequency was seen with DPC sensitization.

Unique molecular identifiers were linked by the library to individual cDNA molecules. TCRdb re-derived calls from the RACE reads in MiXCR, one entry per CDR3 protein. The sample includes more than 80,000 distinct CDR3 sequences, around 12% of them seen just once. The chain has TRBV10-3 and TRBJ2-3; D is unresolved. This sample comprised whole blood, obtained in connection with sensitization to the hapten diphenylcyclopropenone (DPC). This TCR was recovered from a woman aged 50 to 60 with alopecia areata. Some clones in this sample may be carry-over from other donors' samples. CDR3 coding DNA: TGTGCCATCAGTGAAATAGGATCACGCACAGATACGCAGTATTTT. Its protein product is CAISEIGSRTDTQYF.